The 32 T cell receptor beta chains presented below share a single source sample, sequenced in a study of blood T cells in healthy people across ages. With a J-beta primer mix and a sample-barcoded 5' primer, a second PCR ran about 6 to 11 cycles. TCRdb re-derived calls from the 5' RACE reads in MiXCR, one entry per CDR3 protein. The table includes 1.5 million to 2 million distinct CDR3 sequences, around half detected once. Sequenced input: blood. The origin of the receptors is a woman aged 40 to 49 in good health.

This chain uses TRBV28 with TRBJ2-7, with TRBD1 as a possible D gene (5 bases). The CDR3 has 14 residues. V was shortened by 5 bases and J by 0 bases, with 11 bases between the two germline ends. The germline V gene encodes CDR1 MDHEN and CDR2 SYDVKM. As DNA, the CDR3 is TGTGCCAGCAGTGTACAGGAAAGCTCCTACGAGCAGTACTTC. Translated: CASSVQESSYEQYF. The variable domain in full, completed from reference TRBV28 and TRBJ2-7, reads DVKVTQSSRYLVKRTGEKVFLECVQDMDHENMFWYRQDPGLGLRLIYFSYDVKMKEKGDIPEGYSVSREKKERFSLILESASTNQTSMYLCASSVQESSYEQYFGPGTRLTVT.

The rearrangement joins TRBV27 to TRBJ1-2, with 7 bases fitting TRBD1. Unmatched junction bases numbered 4, after V lost 0 bases and J lost 3 bases. The CDR3 runs to 15 residues. Germline V gene lookup returns CDR1 MNHEY and CDR2 SMNVEV (reference sequence). As DNA, the CDR3 is TGTGCCAGCAGTTTATCAGGGGGCGCCTACTATGGCTACACCTTC. Amino acids: CASSLSGGAYYGYTF.

V is TRBV4-1 and J is TRBJ1-6, with D tentatively TRBD1 (6 bases). The CDR3 is 16 residues long. V lost 6 bases and J lost 0, with 12 bases in between. Germline lookup yields CDR1 MGHRA and CDR2 YSYEKL. The CDR3, as DNA: TGCGCCAGCAGTGATGGACAGAGCTCCTATAATTCACCCCTCCACTTT. This sequence encodes CASSDGQSSYNSPLHF.

Notes on this clonotype: An end of the junction differs from the germline gene, which may be a read error. The V and J genes are TRBV6-5 and TRBJ2-3; D is unclear. This CDR3 comprises 16 residues. From germline, CDR1 is MNHEY and CDR2 SVGAGI. CDR3 in amino acids: CASSYSKTRSTDTQYF. In nucleotides, the CDR3 is TGTGCCAGCAGTTACTCTAAGACCCGAAGCACGGATACGCAGTATTTT.

The rearrangement uses TRBV12-5 and TRBJ2-3, with D perhaps matching TRBD2 (5 bases). CDR3 size: 17 residues. Per germline, CDR1 LGHNT and CDR2 FRNRAP. Trimming pared 2 bases from V and 11 bases from J, leaving 26 bases between. The CDR3 coding sequence is TGTGCTAGTGGTTTGCCCCCGACTACCCCATGCCCCGAGATGCAGTATTTT. This codes for CASGLPPTTPCPEMQYF.

This clonotype was detected only a few times. The chain recombines TRBV20-1 with TRBJ2-7; perhaps TRBD2 as D (5 bases). V was clipped by 2 bases and J by 3 bases, with 20 bases between them. Germline assignment: CDR1 DFQATT and CDR2 SNEGSKA (reference sequence). The CDR3 covers 16 residues. The CDR3 region has the DNA TGCAGTGCTAGACCCCTCGAGGGCACGTTCTTCTACGAGCAGTACTTC. Amino acids: CSARPLEGTFFYEQYF.

The genes are TRBV5-5 and TRBJ1-2; weak D call: TRBD1 (5 bases). Germline CDR1 reads SGHKS; CDR2 reads YYEKEE (reference sequence). Trimming removed 4 bases from V and 4 bases from J, with 17 bases in between. The CDR3 is 15 amino acids. The CDR3 here is CASSPSRDRSYGYTF. The CDR3 DNA reads TGTGCCAGCAGCCCCTCCCGGGACCGCTCCTATGGCTACACCTTC.

The chain carries TRBV20-1 and TRBJ1-6; 7 bases align to TRBD1. The length of the CDR3 is 16 residues. Germline V gene sequence: CDR1 DFQATT, CDR2 SNEGSKA (reference sequence). The V segment lost 1 base and the J segment 7 bases; nucleotides outside the gene matches: 10. The chain's CDR3 is CSARASTGFLNSPLHF. The CDR3 DNA reads as TGCAGTGCTAGAGCTTCGACAGGGTTTTTGAATTCACCCCTCCACTTT.

The chain is built from TRBV6-2 or TRBV6-3 and TRBJ2-3; tentative D call: TRBD1 (5 bases). Trimming took 5 bases from V and 2 from J, leaving 11 bases between them. CDR1 is MNHEY, CDR2 SVGEGT, per germline. The CDR3 is 14 amino acids. This CDR3 reads CASSDPDITDTQYF. The CDR3 DNA reads as TGTGCCAGCAGTGACCCGGACATCACAGATACGCAGTATTTT.

This clonotype came up a few times. The chain couples TRBV5-5 to TRBJ2-5, with TRBD2 matching over 7 bases. Unmatched junction bases numbered 7, after V lost 2 bases and J lost 3 bases. The CDR3 is 15 amino acids. CDR1 is SGHKS, CDR2 YYEKEE, per germline (reference sequence). The CDR3 here is CASSLRFAGEETQYF. Here the CDR3 DNA reads TGTGCCAGCAGCTTACGGTTTGCGGGGGAAGAGACCCAGTACTTC.

The chain couples TRBV20-1 to TRBJ2-3, with 7 bases aligning to TRBD2. Per the germline V gene, CDR1 is DFQATT and CDR2 is SNEGSKA (reference sequence). V was clipped by 1 base and J by 2 bases; unmatched bases: 3. This CDR3 has 14 residues. The CDR3 DNA is TGCAGTGCTAGAGGGCTAGCGGACACAGATACGCAGTATTTT. This translates into CSARGLADTDTQYF.

The V call is TRBV6-1, the J call TRBJ1-2; D possibly corresponds to TRBD1 (6 bases). CDR1 and CDR2 from the germline V gene are MNHNS and SASEGT. Trimming cost V 5 bases and J 6 bases, with 13 bases left between them. The CDR3 runs to 13 residues. CDR3 DNA sequence: TGTGCCAGCAGTTTATCAGGGGATAATGGCTACACCTTC. Its translation is CASSLSGDNGYTF.

This clonotype was seen only once. The DNA for the CDR3 is TGCAGTGCTAGAGATTCCCGACAGGGGACGCACAATGAGCAGTTCTTC. It encodes CSARDSRQGTHNEQFF. The rearrangement links TRBV20-1 to TRBJ2-1; 8 positions match TRBD1. The CDR3 runs to 16 residues. J gave up 5 bases and V 0 bases, and 9 bases lay outside the gene matches. Looked up from germline, CDR1 is DFQATT and CDR2 is SNEGSKA (reference sequence).

The table lists this clonotype with a few counts. The chain links TRBV9 to TRBJ1-2; a weak D match, TRBD1 (6 bases). The CDR3 length is 13 residues. V was pared by 4 bases and J by 2 bases, with 9 bases between. Germline CDR1 SGDLS, CDR2 YYNGEE. The CDR3 nucleotides read TGTGCCAGCAGCCAGGGGTTCAACTATGGCTACACCTTC. Residues: CASSQGFNYGYTF.

The chain carries TRBV11-2 and TRBJ2-1; possible D gene TRBD1, 6 bases. The CDR3 has 14 residues. Germline values: CDR1 SGHAT, CDR2 FQNNGV. Trimming removed 3 bases at V and 13 bases at J, with 19 bases between. The CDR3 coding sequence is TGTGCCAGCAGCTTTACAGGGTTTTCCGAGACCCAGTTCTTC. Protein sequence: CASSFTGFSETQFF.

In the case of this clonotype: One end of the junction varies from germline; a read error may be responsible. V usage is TRBV12-3 or TRBV12-4 and J usage is TRBJ2-1; 7 bases are a match to TRBD2. The CDR3 sequence is 14 residues long. The CDR3 protein is CASSPARLAHEQFF. The DNA of the CDR3 is TGCGCCAGCAGTCCGGCAAGACTAGCTCACGAGCAGTTCTTC.

This clonotype was found a few times. The V call is TRBV4-2, the J call TRBJ1-4; 9 nucleotides match TRBD1. There are 14 residues in the CDR3. The V segment lost 0 bases and the J segment 11 bases; nucleotides outside the gene matches: 4. Germline V gene sequence: CDR1 LGHNA, CDR2 YNFKEQ. CDR3 sequence (DNA): TGTGCCAGCAGCCAAGAAGGGACAGGGCGGAAACTGTTTTTT. It specifies CASSQEGTGRKLFF.

Turning to this clonotype: This may be a read error: a much more frequent sequence differs by one nucleotide. The V and J genes are TRBV29-1 and TRBJ1-2; D may be TRBD1 (5 bases). Per germline, CDR1 SQVTM and CDR2 ANQGSEA. Trimming cost V 5 bases and J 4 bases, with 17 bases left between them. This CDR3 has 14 residues. The chain's CDR3 is CSVRTGLGFYGYTF. The DNA of the CDR3 is TGCAGCGTTCGCACGGGACTGGGTTTCTATGGCTACACCTTC.

The CDR3 nucleotides read TGCGCCAGCAGCTTGGCAGGGGTAGGAAGCTACGAGCAGTACTTC. This codes for CASSLAGVGSYEQYF. The chain links TRBV5-1 to TRBJ2-7; D may be TRBD1 (6 bases). Per the germline V gene, CDR1 is SGHRS and CDR2 is YFSETQ. Trimming pared 0 bases from V and 3 bases from J, leaving 13 bases between. CDR3 length equals 15 residues.

With regard to this clonotype: With a much larger clone just one base away, this may be a read error. This chain uses TRBV6-5 with TRBJ2-3; D is unresolved. The CDR3 has 12 amino acids. Germline CDR1 is MNHEY and CDR2 is SVGAGI. The V end was cut by 10 bases, the J end by 4 bases, with 12 bases between. The CDR3 loop reads CATAGGADTQYF. The CDR3 region has the DNA TGTGCCACCGCCGGTGGGGCAGATACGCAGTATTTT.

This chain links TRBV6-5 with TRBJ2-2; TRBD1 agrees at 8 bases. The CDR3 covers 13 residues. V was pared by 5 bases and J by 5 bases, with 1 base of the junction left unmatched. Germline CDR1 is MNHEY and CDR2 is SVGAGI. The CDR3 DNA is TGTGCCAGCAGTAGACAGGGGACCGGGGAGCTGTTTTTT. It specifies CASSRQGTGELFF.

A few counts support this clonotype. For the CDR3, the DNA is TGCGCCAGCAGCTTCCGGGGGACCCCAGGGGGAGAGACCCAGTACTTC. Encoded protein: CASSFRGTPGGETQYF. J is TRBJ2-5 and V is TRBV5-1, with D possibly TRBD1 on 7 matching bases. CDR1 and CDR2 from the germline V gene are SGHRS and YFSETQ. There are 16 residues in the CDR3. V lost 2 bases and J lost 4, with 18 bases in between.

CDR3 residues: CASSLHGAGAITDTQYF. CDR3 DNA: TGTGCCAGCAGCTTACATGGAGCGGGGGCCATCACAGATACGCAGTATTTT. V gene TRBV7-3 combines with J gene TRBJ2-3; 8 positions match TRBD2. The length of the CDR3 is 17 residues. Trimming removed 2 bases from V and 2 bases from J; junction bases left unmatched: 9. Germline-derived CDR1 and CDR2 are SGHTA and FQGTGA. Supplemented by reference TRBV7-3 and TRBJ2-3, the full variable domain reads GAGVSQTPSNKVTEKGKYVELRCDPISGHTALYWYRQSLGQGPEFLIYFQGTGAADDSGLPNDRFFAVRPEGSVSTLKIQRTERGDSAVYLCASSLHGAGAITDTQYFGPGTRLTVL.

This clonotype was detected a few times. V usage is TRBV29-1 and J usage is TRBJ2-3, with D perhaps given as TRBD1 or TRBD2 (5 bases each). The CDR3 has 13 residues. The V gene lost 4 bases and the J gene lost 4 bases, with 12 bases spanning the gap. CDR1 is SQVTM and CDR2 is ANQGSEA in the germline V gene. CDR3 coding DNA: TGCAGCGTTGGACAGTCCGGGGCAGATACGCAGTATTTT. Its protein product is CSVGQSGADTQYF.

The chain employs TRBV15 and TRBJ2-3, with TRBD1 matching 7 bases. CDR3 length: 19 amino acids. Trimming removed 4 bases from V and 2 bases from J; junction bases left unmatched: 18. CDR1 is LNHNV, CDR2 YYDKDF, per germline (reference sequence). This CDR3 is CATSTPLRTGAVTTDTQYF. In DNA, the CDR3 is TGTGCCACCAGCACACCGCTTAGGACAGGCGCTGTTACCACAGATACGCAGTATTTT.

This clonotype has only one observation. DNA for the CDR3: TGCGCCAGCAGCCAAGCTATCGACGGTAATGAAAAACTGTTTTTT. Translated, it gives CASSQAIDGNEKLFF. The chain couples TRBV4-3 to TRBJ1-4; D gene uncertain. Germline assignment: CDR1 LGHNA and CDR2 YSLEER. CDR3 length: 15 residues. Trimming removed 1 base from V and 4 bases from J, with 10 bases in between.

This chain joins TRBV4-3 and TRBJ1-1; D remains unclear. The germline V gene encodes CDR1 LGHNA and CDR2 YSLEER. The CDR3 has 13 residues. Trimming took off 0 bases at V and 4 bases at J, with 6 bases between the two ends. Here the CDR3 reads CASSQEARTEAFF. In nucleotides, the CDR3 is TGCGCCAGCAGCCAAGAGGCACGCACTGAAGCTTTCTTT.

V usage is TRBV20-1 and J usage is TRBJ1-2; TRBD1 matches 9 bases. The V gene end was trimmed by 6 bases and the J gene end by 12 bases; junction bases not matched to a gene: 11. Germline V gene lookup returns CDR1 DFQATT and CDR2 SNEGSKA (reference sequence). The CDR3 runs to 12 residues. CDR3 DNA: TGCAGTGCCCCAGGGACAGGGACACGGCACACCTTC. Its translation: CSAPGTGTRHTF.

The chain uses TRBV10-2 and TRBJ2-3; D unclear. This CDR3 has 16 amino acids. Per germline, CDR1 WSHSY and CDR2 SAAADI. V gave up 5 bases and J gave up 0 bases, with 15 bases separating them. CDR3 DNA: TGCGCCAGCAGTCTCCCCCGGCATACTAGCACAGATACGCAGTATTTT. This sequence encodes CASSLPRHTSTDTQYF.

This clonotype was counted a few times. The chain links TRBV20-1 to TRBJ2-2; D possibly matches TRBD1 or TRBD2 (6 bases each). CDR3 length: 15 residues. Germline V CDR1 and CDR2: DFQATT, SNEGSKA (reference sequence). Trimming took 0 bases from V and 5 from J, leaving 13 bases between them. The CDR3 nucleotides read TGCAGTGCTAGAGATCGTACAGGGAGGACCGGGGAGCTGTTTTTT. Its translation: CSARDRTGRTGELFF.

The chain has TRBV20-1 and TRBJ2-4; D gene uncertain. The V end lost 0 bases, the J end lost 3 bases, and 9 bases lay between the germline ends. Germline-derived CDR1 and CDR2 are DFQATT and SNEGSKA (reference sequence). The CDR3 extends over 14 amino acids. The CDR3 protein is CSARDVDFKNIQYF. Written as DNA, the CDR3 is TGCAGTGCTAGAGATGTAGACTTCAAAAACATTCAGTACTTC.

CDR3 nucleotide sequence: TGTGCCAGCAGTTTGAGTGGGGCAACGGCTTCTTGGGAGCTGTTTTTT. Translated: CASSLSGATASWELFF. The J gene is TRBJ2-2, the V gene TRBV28; maybe TRBD1 (5 bases). The CDR3 sequence is 16 residues long. The V gene lost 3 bases and the J gene lost 9 bases, with 20 bases spanning the gap. Per the germline V gene, CDR1 is MDHEN and CDR2 is SYDVKM.